This T cell receptor (beta chain) stems from a study of blood T cell repertoires in COVID-19. Study summary: Sites in the United States, Italy and Spain provided acute and convalescent COVID-19 samples.

Looked up from germline, CDR1 is LGHNA and CDR2 is YSLEER. V lost 5 bases and J lost 3, with 13 bases in between. CDR3 size: 14 residues. Sequencing used immunoSEQ multiplex PCR; TCRdb keeps in-frame clones, though not all of them. The sample holds 110,000 or so clones; approximately 91% are singletons and the top ten take under 9%. This chain connects TRBV4-3 to TRBJ1-2, with TRBD1 as a possible D gene (5 bases). Sequenced sample: peripheral blood. The TCR originated in a woman between 65 and 79 years old who had recovered from COVID-19. The CDR3 sequence: CASSSTEWDYGYTF. The CDR3, as DNA: TGCGCCAGCAGCTCGACAGAATGGGACTATGGCTACACCTTC.